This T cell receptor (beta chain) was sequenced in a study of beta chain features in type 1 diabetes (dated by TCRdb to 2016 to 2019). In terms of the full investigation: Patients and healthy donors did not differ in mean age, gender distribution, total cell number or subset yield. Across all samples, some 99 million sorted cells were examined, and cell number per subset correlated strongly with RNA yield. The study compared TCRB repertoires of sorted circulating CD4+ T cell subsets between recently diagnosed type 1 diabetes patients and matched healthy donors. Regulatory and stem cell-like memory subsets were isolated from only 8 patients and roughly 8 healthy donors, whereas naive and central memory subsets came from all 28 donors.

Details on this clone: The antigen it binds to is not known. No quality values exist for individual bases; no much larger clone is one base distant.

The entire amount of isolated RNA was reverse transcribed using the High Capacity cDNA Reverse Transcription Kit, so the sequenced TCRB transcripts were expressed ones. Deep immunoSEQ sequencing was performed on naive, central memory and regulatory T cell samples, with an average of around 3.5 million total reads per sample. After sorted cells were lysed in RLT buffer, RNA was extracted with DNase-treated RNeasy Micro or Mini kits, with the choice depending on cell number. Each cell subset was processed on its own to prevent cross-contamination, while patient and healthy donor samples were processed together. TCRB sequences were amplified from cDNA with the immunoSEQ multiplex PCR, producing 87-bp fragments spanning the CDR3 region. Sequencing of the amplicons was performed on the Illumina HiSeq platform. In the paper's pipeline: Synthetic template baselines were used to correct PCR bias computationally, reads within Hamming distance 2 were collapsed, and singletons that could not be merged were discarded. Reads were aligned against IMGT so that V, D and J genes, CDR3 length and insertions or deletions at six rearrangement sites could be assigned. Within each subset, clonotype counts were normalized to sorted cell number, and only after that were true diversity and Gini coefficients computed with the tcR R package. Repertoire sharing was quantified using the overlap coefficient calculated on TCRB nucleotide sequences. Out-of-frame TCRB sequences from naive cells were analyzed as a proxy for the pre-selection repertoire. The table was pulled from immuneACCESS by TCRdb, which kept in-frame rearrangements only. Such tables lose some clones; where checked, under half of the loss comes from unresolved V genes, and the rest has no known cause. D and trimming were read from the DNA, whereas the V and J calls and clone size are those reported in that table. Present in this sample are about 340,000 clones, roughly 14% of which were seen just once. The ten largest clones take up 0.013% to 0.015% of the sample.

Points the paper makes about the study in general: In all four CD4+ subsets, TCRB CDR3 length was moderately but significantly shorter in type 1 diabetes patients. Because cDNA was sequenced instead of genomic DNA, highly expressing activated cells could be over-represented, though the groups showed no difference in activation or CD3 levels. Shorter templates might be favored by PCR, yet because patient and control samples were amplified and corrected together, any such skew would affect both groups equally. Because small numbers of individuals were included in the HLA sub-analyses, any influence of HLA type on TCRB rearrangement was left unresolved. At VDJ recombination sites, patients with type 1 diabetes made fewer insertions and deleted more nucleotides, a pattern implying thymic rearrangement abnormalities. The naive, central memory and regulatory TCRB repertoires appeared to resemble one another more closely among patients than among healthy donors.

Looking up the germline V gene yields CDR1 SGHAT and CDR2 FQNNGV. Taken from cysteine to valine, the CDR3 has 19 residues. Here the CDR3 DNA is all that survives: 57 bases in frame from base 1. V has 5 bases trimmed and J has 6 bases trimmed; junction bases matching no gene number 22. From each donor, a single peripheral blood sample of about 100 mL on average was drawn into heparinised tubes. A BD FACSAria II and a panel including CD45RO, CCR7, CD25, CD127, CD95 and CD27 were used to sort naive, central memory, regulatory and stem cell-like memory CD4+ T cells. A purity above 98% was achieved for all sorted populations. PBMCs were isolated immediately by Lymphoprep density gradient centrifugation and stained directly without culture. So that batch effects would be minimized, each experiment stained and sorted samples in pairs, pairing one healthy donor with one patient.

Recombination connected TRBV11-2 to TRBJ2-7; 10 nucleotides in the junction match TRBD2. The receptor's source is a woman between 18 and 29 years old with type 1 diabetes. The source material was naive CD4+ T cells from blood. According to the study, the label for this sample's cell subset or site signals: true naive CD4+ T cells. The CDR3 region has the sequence CASSPDGAGGPRCPSEQYV. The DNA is TGTGCCAGCAGCCCCGATGGAGCGGGAGGGCCCCGGTGCCCCTCCGAGCAGTACGTC.